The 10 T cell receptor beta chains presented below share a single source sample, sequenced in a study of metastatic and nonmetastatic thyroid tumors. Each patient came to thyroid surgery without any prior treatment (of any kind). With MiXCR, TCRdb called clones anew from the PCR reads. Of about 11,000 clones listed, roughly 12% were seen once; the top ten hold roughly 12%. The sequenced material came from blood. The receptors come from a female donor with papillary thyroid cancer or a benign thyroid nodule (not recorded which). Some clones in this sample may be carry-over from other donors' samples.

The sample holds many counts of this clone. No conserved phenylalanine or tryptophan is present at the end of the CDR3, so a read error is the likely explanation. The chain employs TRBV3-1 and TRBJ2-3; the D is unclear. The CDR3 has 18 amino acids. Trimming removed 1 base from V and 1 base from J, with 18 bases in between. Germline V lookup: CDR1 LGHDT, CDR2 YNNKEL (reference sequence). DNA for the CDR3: TGTGCCAGCAGCCAAGGACCTTATGGGGATTGGGGCACAGATACGCAGTATCTT. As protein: CASSQGPYGDWGTDTQYL.

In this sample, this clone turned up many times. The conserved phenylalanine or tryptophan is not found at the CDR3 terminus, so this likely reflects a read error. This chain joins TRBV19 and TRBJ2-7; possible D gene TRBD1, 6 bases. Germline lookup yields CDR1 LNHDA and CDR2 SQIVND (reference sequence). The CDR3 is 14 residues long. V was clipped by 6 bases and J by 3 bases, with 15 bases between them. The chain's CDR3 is CASRKQGTDYEQYL. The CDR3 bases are TGTGCCAGTAGGAAACAGGGAACGGACTACGAGCAGTACCTC.

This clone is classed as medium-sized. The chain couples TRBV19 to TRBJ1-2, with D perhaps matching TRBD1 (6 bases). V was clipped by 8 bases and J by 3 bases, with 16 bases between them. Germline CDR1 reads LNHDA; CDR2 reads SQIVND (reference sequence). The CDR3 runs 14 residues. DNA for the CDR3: TGTGCCAGTGGGAGGGGAAGGGGGGACTATGGCTACACCTTC. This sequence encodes CASGRGRGDYGYTF. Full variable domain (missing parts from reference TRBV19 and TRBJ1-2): DGGITQSPKYLFRKEGQNVTLSCEQNLNHDAMYWYRQDPGQGLRLIYYSQIVNDFQKGDIAEGYSVSREKKESFPLTVTSAQKNPTAFYLCASGRGRGDYGYTFGSGTRLTVV.

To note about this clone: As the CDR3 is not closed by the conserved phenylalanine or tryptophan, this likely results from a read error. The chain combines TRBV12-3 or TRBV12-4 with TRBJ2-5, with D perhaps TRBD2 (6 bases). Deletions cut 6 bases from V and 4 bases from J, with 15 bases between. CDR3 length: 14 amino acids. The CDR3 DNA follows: TGTGCCAGCAGGGACCGGGTTAGCGGAGAGACCCAGTACCTC. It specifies CASRDRVSGETQYL.

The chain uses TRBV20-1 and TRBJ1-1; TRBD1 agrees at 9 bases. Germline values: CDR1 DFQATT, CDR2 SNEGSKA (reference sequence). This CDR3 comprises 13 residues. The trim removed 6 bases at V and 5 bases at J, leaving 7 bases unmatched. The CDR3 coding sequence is TGCAGTGCGCCGGGACAGGGATTTACTGAAGCTTTCTTT. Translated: CSAPGQGFTEAFF.

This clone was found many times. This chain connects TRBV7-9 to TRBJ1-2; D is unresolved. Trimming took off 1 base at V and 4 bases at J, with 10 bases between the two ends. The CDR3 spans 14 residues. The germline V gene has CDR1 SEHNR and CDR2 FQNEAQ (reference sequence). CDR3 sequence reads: CASSLDGVLYGYTF. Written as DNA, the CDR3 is TGTGCCAGCAGCTTAGACGGGGTCCTCTATGGCTACACCTTC.

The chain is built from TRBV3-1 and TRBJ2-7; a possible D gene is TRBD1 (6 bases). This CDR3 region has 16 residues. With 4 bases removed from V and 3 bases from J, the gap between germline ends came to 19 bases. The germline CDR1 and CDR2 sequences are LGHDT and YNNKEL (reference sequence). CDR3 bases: TGTGCCAGCAGCCCCAGAAGGACAGCTGCGGACTACGAGCAGTACTTC. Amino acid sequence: CASSPRRTAADYEQYF.

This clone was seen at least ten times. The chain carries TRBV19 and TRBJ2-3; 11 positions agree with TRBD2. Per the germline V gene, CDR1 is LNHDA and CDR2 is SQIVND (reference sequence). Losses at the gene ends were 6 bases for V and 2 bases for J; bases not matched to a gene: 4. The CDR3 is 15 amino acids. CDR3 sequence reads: CASSRLAGITDTQYF. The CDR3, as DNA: TGTGCCAGTAGCAGACTAGCGGGAATCACAGATACGCAGTATTTT.

CDR3 sequence: CASSDSWGYNYQFF. The CDR3 DNA reads TGTGCCAGCAGTGACTCTTGGGGCTACAATTATCAGTTCTTC. The rearrangement joins TRBV6-4 to TRBJ2-1; TRBD1 is a possible D gene (5 bases). Looked up from germline, CDR1 is MRHNA and CDR2 is SNTAGT. Between the trimmed V and J ends, which lost 0 bases and 13 bases, there was a span of 16 bases. The CDR3 is made up of 14 amino acids.

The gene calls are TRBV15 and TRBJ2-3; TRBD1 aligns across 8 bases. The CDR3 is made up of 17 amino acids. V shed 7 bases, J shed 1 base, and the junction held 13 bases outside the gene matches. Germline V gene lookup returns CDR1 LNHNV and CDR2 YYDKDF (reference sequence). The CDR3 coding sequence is TGTGCCACCACTCCCCTCAGGGGGCGCGGGGGCACAGATACGCAGTATTTT. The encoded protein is CATTPLRGRGGTDTQYF.